The next 32 T cell receptor beta chains were all read from a single sample in a study of blood T cell repertoires in COVID-19 (dated by TCRdb to the early 2020s). The library was made by the immunoSEQ multiplex PCR assay. Imported from immuneACCESS, the table was reduced by TCRdb to in-frame sequences with V and J called. These copies leave out some clones; in studies compared against another copy, an unresolved V gene accounts for under half, and the cause of the remainder is not known. The sample profile shows approximately 360,000 clones; around 87% of them were found once. The ten largest clones take up 1.9% of the sample. Sequencing was carried out using PBMCs or T cells enriched from blood (not recorded which). The receptors stem from a man aged 35 to 55 in a cohort exposed to, infected with or recovered from COVID-19 (not recorded which).

V gene TRBV5-8 combines with J gene TRBJ2-7; perhaps TRBD1 as D (5 bases). The V gene lost 1 base and the J gene lost 4 bases, with 9 bases spanning the gap. The CDR3 spans 13 residues. The germline V gene has CDR1 SGHTS and CDR2 YDEGEE. The CDR3 DNA is TGTGCCAGCAGCTTGAGGGGTCGGTACGAGCAGTACTTC. This sequence encodes CASSLRGRYEQYF.

V gene TRBV2 combines with J gene TRBJ2-2; 7 nucleotides agree with TRBD2. The CDR3 has 13 amino acids. Germline CDR1 SNHLY, CDR2 FYNNEI. V gave up 7 bases and J gave up 5 bases; unmatched junction bases: 4. CDR3 sequence reads: CASKEGGTGELFF. The CDR3 DNA is TGTGCCAGCAAGGAGGGAGGGACCGGGGAGCTGTTTTTT.

Regarding this clone: The sample holds other DNA sequences that translate to the same CDR3. The chain combines TRBV5-1 with TRBJ1-1; 7 bases match TRBD1. The CDR3 is made up of 15 amino acids. V shed 3 bases, J shed 0 bases, and the junction held 5 bases outside the gene matches. Germline V lookup: CDR1 SGHRS, CDR2 YFSETQ. CDR3 protein: CASSSSGGLNTEAFF. As DNA, the CDR3 is TGCGCCAGCAGCTCCTCAGGGGGATTGAACACTGAAGCTTTCTTT.

The chain combines TRBV28 with TRBJ2-7; TRBD2 aligns across 7 bases. Trimming took 5 bases from V and 4 from J; bases not matched to a gene: 14. The germline gives CDR1 MDHEN, CDR2 SYDVKM. CDR3 length: 16 amino acids. CDR3 nucleotides: TGTGCCAGCAGTGCGTACCTAGCGGCCTACTCGTACGAGCAGTACTTC. The encoded protein is CASSAYLAAYSYEQYF.

This clone has just one count. The V gene is TRBV27, the J gene TRBJ1-2; the match to TRBD1 covers 9 bases. With V trimmed by 6 bases and J by 7 bases, 6 bases remained unmatched. In germline, CDR1 is MNHEY, CDR2 SMNVEV (reference sequence). The length of the CDR3 is 13 residues. CDR3 coding DNA: TGTGCCAGCAGGGGACAGGGAGTAAGTGGCTACACCTTC. Protein sequence: CASRGQGVSGYTF.

With respect to this clone: The sample carries other DNA sequences with the same CDR3. V gene TRBV2 combines with J gene TRBJ2-3; TRBD2 is a possible D gene (5 bases). The length of the CDR3 is 13 residues. Germline V gene data show CDR1 as SNHLY and CDR2 as FYNNEI. V lost 6 bases and J lost 0, with 7 bases in between. The CDR3 DNA is TGTGCCAGCAGGGACTCCAGCACAGATACGCAGTATTTT. It codes for CASRDSSTDTQYF.

V and J are TRBV10-3 and TRBJ2-5; possibly TRBD1 for D (5 bases). Deletions cut 1 base from V and 2 bases from J, with 17 bases between. The CDR3 has 17 residues. The germline V gene encodes CDR1 ENHRY and CDR2 SYGVKD. The CDR3 here is CAISEFPAGNVQETQYF. As DNA, the CDR3 is TGTGCCATCAGTGAGTTCCCAGCAGGGAACGTGCAAGAGACCCAGTACTTC.

DNA for the CDR3: TGTGCCAGCAGTTCCCCCATGTATGGCTACACCTTC. Translated: CASSSPMYGYTF. The genes are TRBV28 and TRBJ1-2; D is undetermined. CDR3 length: 12 amino acids. Germline V CDR1 and CDR2: MDHEN, SYDVKM. V was pared by 4 bases and J by 5 bases, with 8 bases between.

The V call is TRBV5-6, the J call TRBJ1-5, with D perhaps matching TRBD1 (5 bases). The germline V and J ends were trimmed by 2 bases and 2 bases, with 11 bases remaining between them. The germline CDR1 and CDR2 sequences are SGHDT and YYEEEE. The CDR3 has 15 residues. The CDR3: CASSLSGMGNQPQHF. The CDR3 bases are TGTGCCAGCAGCTTATCAGGGATGGGCAATCAGCCCCAGCATTTT.

The sample holds a few counts of this clone. V and J are TRBV5-1 and TRBJ2-5; 8 bases align to TRBD1. Germline loops: CDR1 SGHRS, CDR2 YFSETQ. Trimming took 4 bases from V and 5 from J; bases not matched to a gene: 10. The CDR3 covers 15 residues. Here the CDR3 reads CASSTDPGGAETQYF. CDR3 coding DNA: TGCGCCAGCAGCACGGACCCAGGGGGCGCGGAGACCCAGTACTTC.

This clone came up a few times. The chain is built from TRBV5-1 and TRBJ1-2, with D possibly TRBD1 on 6 matching bases. Trimming pared 2 bases from V and 6 bases from J, leaving 20 bases between. This CDR3 is 16 amino acids long. CDR1 is SGHRS and CDR2 is YFSETQ in the germline V gene. CDR3 loop: CASSFGLQGNADGYTF. CDR3 nucleotides: TGCGCCAGCAGCTTCGGGTTACAGGGTAATGCAGATGGCTACACCTTC.

The rearrangement uses TRBV19 and TRBJ2-7, with a tentative D call TRBD2 (5 bases). Germline lookup yields CDR1 LNHDA and CDR2 SQIVND (reference sequence). Trimming left V 8 bases short and J 1 base short, with 12 bases between. The CDR3 contains 13 residues. In DNA form, the CDR3 reads TGTGCCAGTCAATTGACGGGATCCTACGAGCAGTACTTC. This encodes CASQLTGSYEQYF.

V gene TRBV19 combines with J gene TRBJ1-4; TRBD1 is a possible D gene (6 bases). CDR3 size: 14 residues. V was pared by 5 bases and J by 4 bases, with 11 bases between. Germline V gene sequence: CDR1 LNHDA, CDR2 SQIVND (reference sequence). The CDR3, as DNA: TGTGCCAGTAGTGCCCCGGACAGTAATGAAAAACTGTTTTTT. Protein sequence: CASSAPDSNEKLFF.

This chain uses TRBV19 with TRBJ1-2; TRBD1 aligns across 7 bases. In germline, CDR1 is LNHDA, CDR2 SQIVND (reference sequence). The V and J ends lost 6 bases and 0 bases, in that order; junction bases with no gene match: 7. CDR3 length equals 15 residues. This chain's CDR3 is CASRTGTVSNYGYTF. The CDR3 bases are TGTGCCAGTAGGACCGGGACAGTATCTAACTATGGCTACACCTTC. The full variable domain, rest sourced from reference TRBV19 and TRBJ1-2, is DGGITQSPKYLFRKEGQNVTLSCEQNLNHDAMYWYRQDPGQGLRLIYYSQIVNDFQKGDIAEGYSVSREKKESFPLTVTSAQKNPTAFYLCASRTGTVSNYGYTFGSGTRLTVV.

The chain joins TRBV11-2 to TRBJ1-1, with 7 bases identical to TRBD1. V was clipped by 3 bases and J by 1 base; unmatched bases: 5. Germline assignment: CDR1 SGHAT and CDR2 FQNNGV. The CDR3 length is 15 residues. The CDR3, as DNA: TGTGCCAGCAGCTTCCTACAGGGGAAGAACACTGAAGCTTTCTTT. Protein product: CASSFLQGKNTEAFF.

V usage is TRBV28 and J usage is TRBJ1-1; 9 nucleotides line up with TRBD1. J lost 12 bases, V lost 1 base, and 3 bases had no gene match. The CDR3 is 12 amino acids. CDR1 and CDR2 from the germline V gene are MDHEN and SYDVKM. Here the CDR3 DNA reads TGTGCCAGCAGTTTATTGGGACAGGGACCTTTCTTT. It codes for CASSLLGQGPFF.

The chain joins TRBV2 to TRBJ1-5; 7 nucleotides line up with TRBD1. This CDR3 is 14 amino acids long. Germline CDR1 and CDR2: SNHLY and FYNNEI. The ends lost 5 bases at V and 1 base at J; junction bases unmatched: 2. CDR3 sequence: CASSPGQSNQPQHF. The CDR3 DNA is TGTGCCAGCAGTCCGGGACAGAGCAATCAGCCCCAGCATTTT.

The chain recombines TRBV7-2 with TRBJ2-2, with 9 bases matching TRBD1. Germline V lookup: CDR1 SGHTA, CDR2 FQGNSA. Losses at the gene ends were 7 bases for V and 1 base for J; bases not matched to a gene: 10. The CDR3 has 17 residues. CDR3 sequence reads: CASIEGPGQGNTGELFF. DNA for the CDR3: TGTGCCAGCATCGAGGGCCCGGGACAGGGGAACACCGGGGAGCTGTTTTTT.

The V call is TRBV4-1, the J call TRBJ2-1; 15 bases map to TRBD2. V was pared by 4 bases and J by 7 bases, with 8 bases of the junction left unmatched. The CDR3 has 17 amino acids. CDR1 is MGHRA, CDR2 YSYEKL, per germline. The chain's CDR3 is CASSPGLAGGPGNEQFF. Here the CDR3 DNA reads TGCGCCAGCAGCCCCGGACTAGCGGGAGGGCCCGGGAATGAGCAGTTCTTC.

The chain joins TRBV29-1 to TRBJ2-7; D is possibly TRBD1 (10 bases). The CDR3 is made up of 14 amino acids. Germline CDR1 and CDR2: SQVTM and ANQGSEA. Deletions cut 7 bases from V and 5 bases from J, with 21 bases between. CDR3 nucleotides: TGCAGCGCCGCGGGAGGGACAGGGGTGCACGAGCAGTACTTC. Translated: CSAAGGTGVHEQYF.

The chain carries TRBV20-1 and TRBJ2-1; 7 positions agree with TRBD2. Germline V gene data show CDR1 as DFQATT and CDR2 as SNEGSKA (reference sequence). This CDR3 contains 15 residues. V lost 3 bases, J lost 1 base, and 6 bases stayed unmatched. The CDR3 DNA is TGCAGTGCTAGTTCCGGACTAGAGTCCTACAATGAGCAGTTCTTC. It codes for CSASSGLESYNEQFF.

The V and J genes are TRBV5-1 and TRBJ2-1; 15 nucleotides line up with TRBD2. This CDR3 region has 17 residues. The trim removed 6 bases at V and 0 bases at J, leaving 4 bases unmatched. CDR1 is SGHRS and CDR2 is YFSETQ in the germline V gene. The CDR3 nucleotides are TGCGCCAGCACCATGGGACTAGCGGGAGGCTCCTACAATGAGCAGTTCTTC. It codes for CASTMGLAGGSYNEQFF.

This chain joins TRBV6-5 and TRBJ2-2; D perhaps matches TRBD1 (5 bases). Germline V gene data show CDR1 as MNHEY and CDR2 as SVGAGI. Deletions cut 2 bases from V and 6 bases from J, with 10 bases between. The length of the CDR3 is 14 residues. CDR3 residues: CASSYGIGAGELFF. The CDR3, as DNA: TGTGCCAGCAGTTACGGAATAGGGGCCGGGGAGCTGTTTTTT.

This clone was seen once. This sequence joins TRBV30 and TRBJ1-1; tentatively, D is TRBD1 (5 bases). From germline, CDR1 is GTSNPN and CDR2 SVGIG (reference sequence). This CDR3 has 14 residues. V was clipped by 3 bases and J by 4 bases, with 15 bases between them. The CDR3 loop is CAWRHVRQGTEAFF. The CDR3, as DNA: TGTGCCTGGAGACATGTACGGCAGGGCACTGAAGCTTTCTTT.

The chain uses TRBV11-2 and TRBJ1-3, with TRBD1 as a possible D gene (6 bases). Germline CDR1 SGHAT, CDR2 FQNNGV. The length of the CDR3 is 14 residues. V was cut by 3 bases and J by 4 bases, with 10 bases left in between. The CDR3 loop is CASSLTDRGNTIYF. The CDR3 nucleotides are TGTGCCAGCAGCTTGACCGACAGGGGAAACACCATATATTTT.

This chain links TRBV6-6 with TRBJ1-1, with 7 bases matching TRBD1. From germline, CDR1 is MNHNY and CDR2 SVGAGI (reference sequence). The J segment lost 0 bases and the V segment lost 5 bases, leaving 15 bases of the junction unmatched. The CDR3 totals 18 residues. Here the CDR3 DNA reads TGTGCCAGCAGTCGGCGCACCCAGGGACAGCGCATGAACACTGAAGCTTTCTTT. Translating it yields CASSRRTQGQRMNTEAFF.

This clone came up once. The gene calls are TRBV19 and TRBJ1-5, with TRBD1 matching 10 bases. CDR1 is LNHDA, CDR2 SQIVND, per germline (reference sequence). The length of the CDR3 is 15 residues. J was trimmed by 6 bases and V by 4 bases; bases with no gene match: 6. CDR3 DNA: TGTGCCAGTAGTAGGGGGACAGGGGCATTTCAGCCCCAGCATTTT. Its protein is CASSRGTGAFQPQHF.

Of note for this clone: The sample has other DNA sequences that encode this CDR3 too. This chain links TRBV19 with TRBJ1-5; 7 nucleotides align to TRBD1. CDR3 size: 13 residues. CDR1 is LNHDA and CDR2 is SQIVND in the germline V gene (reference sequence). V was pared by 4 bases and J by 7 bases, with 4 bases of the junction left unmatched. The CDR3 bases are TGTGCCAGTAGTAGACAGGGCGGGCAGCCCCAGCATTTT. Translating it yields CASSRQGGQPQHF.

V gene TRBV5-1 combines with J gene TRBJ2-7, with a possible D match to TRBD2 (5 bases). The CDR3 spans 19 residues. Germline lookup yields CDR1 SGHRS and CDR2 YFSETQ. V lost 0 bases and J 2 bases, leaving 24 bases between the germline ends. The DNA of the CDR3 is TGCGCCAGCAGCTTGGTTTTGTATATCTCGGGATCGAAGGCCTACGAGCAGTACTTC. This translates into CASSLVLYISGSKAYEQYF.

The CDR3 sequence: CASSGGPTYEQYF. CDR3 coding DNA: TGTGCCAGCAGCGGAGGGCCAACCTACGAGCAGTACTTC. This rearrangement joins TRBV3-1 (or the pseudogene TRBV3-2) to TRBJ2-7, with a tentative D call TRBD2 (6 bases). Between the trimmed V and J ends, which lost 5 bases and 2 bases, there was a span of 10 bases. Per the germline V gene, CDR1 is LGHDT and CDR2 is YNNKEL (reference sequence). The CDR3 loop spans 13 amino acids.

This sequence joins TRBV3-1 (or the pseudogene TRBV3-2) and TRBJ2-1; D is unresolved. The CDR3 consists of 16 residues. Per the germline V gene, CDR1 is LGHDT and CDR2 is YNNKEL (reference sequence). Trimming cost V 1 base and J 0 bases, with 10 bases left between them. The CDR3 DNA sequence: TGTGCCAGCAGCCAAGCACCTGCCAGCTCCTACAATGAGCAGTTCTTC. Amino acids: CASSQAPASSYNEQFF.

The CDR3 nucleotides read TGTGCCAGCAGTCTCGGACTAGCGGGAAGCCGGAAAAACATTCAGTACTTC. Residues: CASSLGLAGSRKNIQYF. The chain is built from TRBV6-6 and TRBJ2-4; 12 bases fit TRBD2. V was clipped by 5 bases and J by 4 bases; unmatched bases: 9. Germline loops: CDR1 MNHNY, CDR2 SVGAGI (reference sequence). There are 17 residues in the CDR3.